Below, one T cell receptor beta chain is given with its context. J gave up 4 bases and V 4 bases, and 10 bases lay outside the gene matches. Germline V CDR1 and CDR2: SGHRS, YFSETQ. This CDR3 is built from 16 residues. The entry originates in a study of blood T cell repertoires in COVID-19. Study as a whole: The United States, Italy and Spain were the sources of the acute and convalescent COVID-19 samples. Nucleic acid was either cDNA or gDNA, and it came from T cells, B-cell-depleted T cells, or PBMCs.

Methods used by the authors: The authors estimated nucleated cell counts from reference gene primer amplification. TCRdb's copy holds only in-frame clones and misses some; the assay was immunoSEQ multiplex PCR. V and J calls and clone size are copied from that table; D and trimming were computed from the DNA. The sample has approximately 80,000 clones, under 85% seen once. V usage is TRBV5-1 and J usage is TRBJ2-1, with TRBD1 identical over 8 bases. The sample was peripheral blood. This sequence was found in a woman aged 80 or over with COVID-19, enrolled during active disease. The CDR3 reads CASSMRDRSSYNEQFF. Here the CDR3 DNA reads TGCGCCAGCAGCATGAGGGACAGGTCCTCTTACAATGAGCAGTTCTTC.